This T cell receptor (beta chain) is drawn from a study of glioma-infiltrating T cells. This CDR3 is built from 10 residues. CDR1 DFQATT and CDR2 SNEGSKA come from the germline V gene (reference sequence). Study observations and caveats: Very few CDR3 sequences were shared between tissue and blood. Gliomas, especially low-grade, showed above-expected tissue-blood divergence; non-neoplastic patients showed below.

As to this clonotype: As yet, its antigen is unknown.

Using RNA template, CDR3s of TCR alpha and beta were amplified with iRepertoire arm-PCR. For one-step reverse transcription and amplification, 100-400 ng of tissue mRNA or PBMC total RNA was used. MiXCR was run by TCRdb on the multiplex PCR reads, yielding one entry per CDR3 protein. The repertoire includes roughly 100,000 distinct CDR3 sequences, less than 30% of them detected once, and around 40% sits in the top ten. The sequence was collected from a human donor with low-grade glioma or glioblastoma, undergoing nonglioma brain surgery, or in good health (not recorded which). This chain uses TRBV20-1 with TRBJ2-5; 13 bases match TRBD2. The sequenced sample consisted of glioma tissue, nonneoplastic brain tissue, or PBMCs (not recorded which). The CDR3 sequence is CGLAGAGLYF. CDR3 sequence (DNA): TGCGGACTAGCGGGGGCCGGCCTGTACTTC.